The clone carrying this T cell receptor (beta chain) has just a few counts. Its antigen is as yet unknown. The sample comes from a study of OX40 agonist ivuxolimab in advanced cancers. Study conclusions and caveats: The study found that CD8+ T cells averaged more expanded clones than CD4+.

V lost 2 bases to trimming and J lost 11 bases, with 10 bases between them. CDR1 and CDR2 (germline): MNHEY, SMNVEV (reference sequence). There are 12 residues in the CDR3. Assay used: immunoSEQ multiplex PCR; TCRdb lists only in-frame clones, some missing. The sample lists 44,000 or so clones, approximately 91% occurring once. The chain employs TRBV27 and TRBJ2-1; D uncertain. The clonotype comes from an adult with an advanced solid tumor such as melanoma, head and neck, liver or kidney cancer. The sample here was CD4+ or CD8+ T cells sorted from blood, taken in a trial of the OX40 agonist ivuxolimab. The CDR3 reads CASSLDPSKQFF. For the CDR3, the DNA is TGTGCCAGCAGTTTAGACCCCTCTAAGCAGTTCTTC.